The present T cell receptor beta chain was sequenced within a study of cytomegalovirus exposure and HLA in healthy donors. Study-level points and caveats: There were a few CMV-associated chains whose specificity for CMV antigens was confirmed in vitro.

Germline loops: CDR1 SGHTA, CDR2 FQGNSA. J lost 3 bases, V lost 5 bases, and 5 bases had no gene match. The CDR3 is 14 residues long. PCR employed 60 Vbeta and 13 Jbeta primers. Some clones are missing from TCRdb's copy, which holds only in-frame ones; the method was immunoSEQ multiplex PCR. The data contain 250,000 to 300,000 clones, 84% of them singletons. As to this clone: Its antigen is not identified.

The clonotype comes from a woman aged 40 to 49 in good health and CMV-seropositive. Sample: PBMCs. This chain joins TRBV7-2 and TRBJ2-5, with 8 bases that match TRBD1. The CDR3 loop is CASSARTGKETQYF. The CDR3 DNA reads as TGTGCCAGCAGCGCCCGGACAGGGAAAGAGACCCAGTACTTC.